Following are 10 T cell receptor beta chains from one sample sequenced in a study of regulatory T cells in long-lasting Graves disease. The sample's time point: persistent/refractory GD, antithyroid drugs over 5 years with positive TRAb. PBMC-extracted RNA yielded the TCR library. The TCR beta library used iRepertoire HTBI primers with Arm-PCR amplification of CDR3. TCRdb processed the multiplex PCR reads anew with MiXCR; each CDR3 protein has one entry. The table has about 420,000 distinct CDR3 sequences, around a quarter seen once. This sample comprised peripheral blood mononuclear cells (PBMCs), obtained when the disease was refractory, from a patient treated with antithyroid drugs. These receptors were taken from a female donor with Graves disease.

Only a few counts were recorded for this clonotype. A much larger clone lies one base from this, so it may be a read error. This chain uses TRBV11-2 with TRBJ1-2; 7 nucleotides line up with TRBD1. This CDR3 is 14 amino acids long. Germline CDR1 SGHAT, CDR2 FQNNGV. In DNA, the CDR3 is TGTGCCGGCAGTCTTCAGGGGGTCCGCTATGGCTACACCTTC. Its translation: CAGSLQGVRYGYTF.

The table lists this clonotype with many counts. The chain links TRBV28 to TRBJ1-1, with 8 bases that match TRBD1. Germline V CDR1 and CDR2: MDHEN, SYDVKM. This CDR3 has 14 amino acids. J was trimmed by 4 bases and V by 5 bases; bases with no gene match: 6. The CDR3 here is CASSAGGGITEAFF. For the CDR3, the DNA is TGTGCCAGCAGTGCAGGGGGCGGGATCACTGAAGCTTTCTTT. Full variable domain (outside the CDR3, taken from reference TRBV28 and TRBJ1-1): DVKVTQSSRYLVKRTGEKVFLECVQDMDHENMFWYRQDPGLGLRLIYFSYDVKMKEKGDIPEGYSVSREKKERFSLILESASTNQTSMYLCASSAGGGITEAFFGQGTRLTVV.

There are a few counts of this clonotype. V gene TRBV12-3 or TRBV12-4 combines with J gene TRBJ1-6; D unclear. The CDR3 is 15 residues long. Deletions cut 1 base from V and 8 bases from J, with 12 bases between. The CDR3 DNA reads as TGTGCCAGCAGTTTAGGGCTGAGGGCGGATTCACCCCTCCACTTT. Translated, it gives CASSLGLRADSPLHF.

This chain connects TRBV10-2 to TRBJ2-5; the D gene is possibly TRBD2 (7 bases). From germline, CDR1 is WSHSY and CDR2 SAAADI. The CDR3 runs to 15 residues. The V gene lost 3 bases and the J gene lost 7 bases, with 18 bases spanning the gap. The CDR3 loop is CASSDPSGGGVTQYF. DNA of the CDR3: TGCGCCAGCAGTGACCCTTCGGGGGGCGGGGTGACCCAGTACTTC.

This chain links TRBV24-1 with TRBJ2-2; 10 bases match TRBD1. V shed 2 bases, J shed 5 bases, and the junction held 10 bases outside the gene matches. This CDR3 is built from 18 residues. From germline, CDR1 is KGHDR and CDR2 SFDVKD. CDR3 amino acids: CATSDSFIDRGRTGELFF. CDR3 DNA sequence: TGTGCCACCAGTGATTCCTTTATAGACAGGGGGCGGACCGGGGAGCTGTTTTTT.

This clonotype was found a few times. This sequence joins TRBV20-1 and TRBJ2-5; 7 bases line up with TRBD1. The CDR3 runs to 15 residues. With V trimmed by 4 bases and J by 4 bases, 12 bases remained unmatched. The V gene's germline CDR1 is DFQATT and CDR2 SNEGSKA (reference sequence). In DNA, the CDR3 is TGCAGTGCTACGGTTCCAAAGACAGGGATAGAGACCCAGTACTTC. Encoded protein: CSATVPKTGIETQYF.

The chain recombines TRBV7-8 with TRBJ2-7; 9 bases match TRBD1. The CDR3 has 16 amino acids. CDR1 is SGHVS and CDR2 is FQNEAQ in the germline V gene. Trimming took 1 base from V and 1 from J; bases not matched to a gene: 5. The CDR3 DNA follows: TGTGCCAGCAGCTTAGTCGTGGACAGGGGATCCTACGAGCAGTACTTC. Translated, it gives CASSLVVDRGSYEQYF.

The genes are TRBV3-1 and TRBJ2-1; TRBD2 matches 11 bases. Germline trimming cut 3 bases from V and 9 bases from J; bases unmatched to any gene: 4. The CDR3 has 14 residues. Per the germline V gene, CDR1 is LGHDT and CDR2 is YNNKEL (reference sequence). The CDR3 here is CASSQGTSGFEQFF. For the CDR3, the DNA is TGTGCCAGCAGCCAGGGGACTAGCGGATTTGAGCAGTTCTTC.

This clonotype was seen a few times. The V call is TRBV12-3 or TRBV12-4, the J call TRBJ2-1; TRBD2 matches at 8 bases. The trim removed 3 bases at V and 8 bases at J, leaving 6 bases unmatched. CDR3 size: 14 residues. The CDR3 reads CASSFSGTRDEQFF. CDR3 in DNA: TGTGCCAGCAGTTTCTCCGGGACTAGGGATGAGCAGTTCTTC.

The table lists this clonotype with a few counts. The V call is TRBV20-1, the J call TRBJ2-7; a weak D match, TRBD1 (6 bases). CDR1 and CDR2 (germline): DFQATT, SNEGSKA (reference sequence). CDR3 size: 13 residues. V dropped 5 bases and J dropped 3 bases, with 14 bases sitting between them. CDR3 coding DNA: TGCAGTGCTGTCCGGGACACCTACTACGAGCAGTACTTC. Its protein product is CSAVRDTYYEQYF.